The clone carrying this T cell receptor (beta chain) was counted between two and nine times. The data stem from a study of cytomegalovirus exposure and HLA in healthy donors. Use of 60 Vbeta and 13 Jbeta primers characterized the PCR. Data came from immunoSEQ multiplex PCR; TCRdb stores just in-frame clones and leaves some out. In the table there are around 300,000 clones, over 85% of which are singletons. The CDR3 totals 15 residues. V lost 6 bases and J lost 2, with 13 bases in between. The germline V gene encodes CDR1 MNHNY and CDR2 SVGAGI (reference sequence). The J gene is TRBJ1-4, the V gene TRBV6-6; possible D gene TRBD1, 5 bases. This TCR was sampled from a woman between 18 and 29 years old in good health and CMV-seronegative. Sample: PBMCs. The CDR3 region is CASRRTGGTNEKLFF. The CDR3 bases are TGTGCCAGCAGAAGAACGGGGGGGACTAATGAAAAACTGTTTTTT.